This T cell receptor (beta chain) came from a study of cytomegalovirus exposure and HLA in healthy donors. Study-level background: In an earlier analysis, around 120 million unique TCR beta sequences were found from 200 million or so T cells.

Findings of the study overall: Overall, approximately 180 TCR beta chains were annotated as cytomegalovirus-associated.

The PCR used 60 Vbeta and 13 Jbeta primers. The method was immunoSEQ multiplex PCR; TCRdb's version includes in-frame clones alone and lacks a portion of them. The sample has over 100,000 clones. V shed 4 bases, J shed 5 bases, and the junction held 2 bases outside the gene matches. CDR3 length: 13 residues. Germline V lookup: CDR1 MNHEY, CDR2 SMNVEV (reference sequence). Comments on this clone: The antigen is not known.

The TCR originated in a man between 18 and 29 years old in good health and CMV-seronegative. V is TRBV27 and J is TRBJ1-1; 9 bases line up with TRBD1. Sequenced material: PBMCs. The CDR3 region is CASSSGTGTEAFF. Here the CDR3 DNA reads TGTGCCAGCAGTTCGGGGACAGGGACTGAAGCTTTCTTT.